A single TCR beta chain is shown here with its context. Its antigen remains unidentified. No clone much larger than this one lies a single base away; base qualities are absent. TCR CDR3 regions were amplified from genomic DNA by multiplex PCR using the deep immunoSEQ assay. Extracted genomic DNA from each cell subset was distributed evenly across all wells of several immunoSEQ 96-well plates, and each plate was treated as a replicate. For sorted subsets, around 200 ng genomic DNA, equal to tens of thousands of T cell genomes, was loaded into each replicate PCR. Purified libraries were quantified with a Qubit 3.0 fluorometer, sized on a Bioanalyzer 2100, and re-quantified with the KAPA Library Quantification kit. Every immunoSEQ 96-well plate was sequenced on a dedicated single-read 150-cycle Illumina NextSeq 550 flow cell. The authors' analysis ran thus. Because the immunoSEQ output held only junctional sequences and lacked quality scores, the filtering could not match the filtering applied to full-length reads. Sequences were annotated with PyIR, a Python wrapper for IgBLAST v1.9, and V/J genes and CDR3 were assigned using IMGT germline references. Reads were removed for weak V/J assignments (E-value above 1e-6), missing CDR3, stop codons, out-of-frame junctions, or ambiguous translated residues. V3J clonotypes were defined by identical inferred V gene, J gene, and CDR3 amino acid sequence. Percentage overlap between repertoires was calculated by dividing the number of shared unique clonotypes by the size of the smaller repertoire. Repertoire richness was assessed with RTK rarefaction, the Chao1 estimator, and Recon v2.1 estimates of unobserved clonotypes. For all TCRbeta clonotypes obtained by the gDNA method from a handful of donors, generation probabilities were computed with OLGA. The source is immuneACCESS, and TCRdb retained only in-frame sequences with V and J called. Part of the clones is not carried over; for the studies checked, unresolved V genes explain less than half of this, and the remainder is unexplained. V and J calls and clone size are as listed in that table; D and trimming were resolved from the DNA. The sample table shows more than 1,200,000 clones, and less than 99% are seen once. Of the sample, 0.36% falls within the top ten clones.

This sample was included in a study of shared clonotypes between healthy human individuals (TCRdb year 2020). Broadly, across the study: The cohort included a few men and two women between 18 and 49 years of age. Per donor, three plates each were used for CD4 naive and CD4 memory, two for CD8 naive, and one for CD8 memory. To estimate repertoire size and how much clonotypes are shared between individuals, the study performed deep sequencing of blood TCR repertoires from five healthy adults. Libraries were prepared and TCR repertoires were sequenced by different laboratories using diverse techniques, in order to increase sequencing depth and limit assay-specific biases. Each donor's leukapheresis produced roughly between roughly 0.85 and 9.5 billion PBMCs. What the work shows at the level of the full study, not this receptor alone: Sharing across a few donors was observed for around 4.8% of naive CD4, under 4% of naive CD8, 2% to 2.5% of memory CD4, and less than 0.45% of memory CD8 clonotypes. Sampling was restricted to blood, and TCR repertoires in tissues likely differ from the TCR repertoires found in blood. Larger estimated clonotype richness was generally found for naive subsets than for memory subsets. Based on pairwise subsampling, the degree of clonotype sharing among donors was expected to be affected by sequencing depth. Rarefaction of sorted-subset datasets indicated incomplete sequencing despite the large sequencing depth. The genetic and exposure-history diversity represented was limited by the small number of donors. Compared with non-shared clonotypes, the clonotypes found in all four sorted-subset donors had higher generation probabilities.

Donors were healthy HIV-negative adults with no recently reported acute infections or vaccinations. Only Caucasian adults living in Nashville, Tennessee, USA were represented among the donors. CD4+ T cells were enriched by magnetic negative selection, after which naive cells were positively selected on CD45RA and the negative fraction was taken as the memory subset. Blood was obtained by leukapheresis, after which PBMCs were separated by Ficoll-Histopaque density gradient centrifugation and cryopreserved in liquid nitrogen vapor phase. Analytical flow cytometry was used to check the purity and quantity of each magnetically sorted T cell population. From each sorted fraction, genomic DNA was isolated and quantified by UV absorbance on a Nanodrop 2000c. Via the germline V gene (reference sequence), CDR1 is MNHEY and CDR2 SMNVEV. The CDR3 starts with the cysteine, ends with the phenylalanine, and has 21 residues. The CDR3 DNA has 63 bases and is translated from base 1. V trim: 7 bases; J trim: 7 bases; unmatched bases: 27.

This chain joins TRBV27 to TRBJ2-2; TRBD1 lines up with 10 middle nucleotides. Sequencing was performed on naive CD4+ T cells sorted from blood. The cell subset or site label here, explained by the study, means: CD45RA+ positively selected. This receptor was taken from a man aged 30-40 years in good health. In nucleotide form, the sequence is TGTGCCAGCACCAGGATACCTATGGGGGCCCCCGGGACAGGGGTTAACGGGGAGCTGTTTTTT. This gives the protein CASTRIPMGAPGTGVNGELFF.